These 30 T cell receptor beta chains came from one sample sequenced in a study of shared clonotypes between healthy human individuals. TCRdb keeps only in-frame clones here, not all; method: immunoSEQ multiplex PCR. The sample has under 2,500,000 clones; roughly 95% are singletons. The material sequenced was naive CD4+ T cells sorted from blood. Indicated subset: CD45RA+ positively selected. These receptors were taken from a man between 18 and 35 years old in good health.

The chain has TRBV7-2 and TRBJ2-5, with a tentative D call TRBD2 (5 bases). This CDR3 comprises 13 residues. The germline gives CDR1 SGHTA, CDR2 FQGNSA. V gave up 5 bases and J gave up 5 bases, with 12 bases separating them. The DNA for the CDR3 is TGTGCCAGCAGCCCTCTAGCAGACGAGACCCAGTACTTC. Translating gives CASSPLADETQYF.

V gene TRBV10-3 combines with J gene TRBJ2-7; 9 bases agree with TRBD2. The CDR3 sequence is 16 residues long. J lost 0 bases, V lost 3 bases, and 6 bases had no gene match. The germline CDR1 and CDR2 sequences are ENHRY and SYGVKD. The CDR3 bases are TGTGCCATCAGTGAAACTAGCGGGCCGCTCTCCTACGAGCAGTACTTC. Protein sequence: CAISETSGPLSYEQYF.

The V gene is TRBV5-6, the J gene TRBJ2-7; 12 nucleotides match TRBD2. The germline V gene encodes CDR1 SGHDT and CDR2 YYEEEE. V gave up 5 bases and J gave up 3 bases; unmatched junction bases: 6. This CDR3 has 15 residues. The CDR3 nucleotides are TGTGCCAGCAGTCGCGGACTAGCGGGAAACTACGAGCAGTACTTC. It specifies CASSRGLAGNYEQYF.

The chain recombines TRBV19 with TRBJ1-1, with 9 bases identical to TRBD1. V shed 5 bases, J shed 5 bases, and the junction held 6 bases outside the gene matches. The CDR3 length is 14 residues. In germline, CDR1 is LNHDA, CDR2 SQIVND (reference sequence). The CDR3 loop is CASSFGQGRTEAFF. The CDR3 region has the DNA TGTGCCAGTAGTTTCGGACAGGGGAGGACTGAAGCTTTCTTT.

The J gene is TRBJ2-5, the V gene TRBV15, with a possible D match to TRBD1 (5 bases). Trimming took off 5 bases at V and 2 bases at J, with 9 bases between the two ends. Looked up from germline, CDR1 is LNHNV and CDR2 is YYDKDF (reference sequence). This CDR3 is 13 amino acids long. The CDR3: CATSPRQQETQYF. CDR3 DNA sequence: TGTGCCACCAGCCCCAGACAGCAAGAGACCCAGTACTTC.

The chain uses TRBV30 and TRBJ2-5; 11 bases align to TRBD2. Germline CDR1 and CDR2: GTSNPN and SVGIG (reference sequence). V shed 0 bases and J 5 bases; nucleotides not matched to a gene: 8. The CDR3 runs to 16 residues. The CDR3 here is CAWSVGRLAGGETQYF. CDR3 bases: TGTGCCTGGAGTGTAGGGCGCCTAGCGGGGGGTGAGACCCAGTACTTC.

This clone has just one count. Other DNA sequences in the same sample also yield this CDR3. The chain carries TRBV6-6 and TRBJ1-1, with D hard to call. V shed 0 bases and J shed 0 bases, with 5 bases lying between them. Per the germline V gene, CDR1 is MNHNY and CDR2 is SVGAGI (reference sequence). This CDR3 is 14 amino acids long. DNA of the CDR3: TGTGCCAGCAGTTACTCTGGGTTGAACACTGAAGCTTTCTTT. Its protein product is CASSYSGLNTEAFF.

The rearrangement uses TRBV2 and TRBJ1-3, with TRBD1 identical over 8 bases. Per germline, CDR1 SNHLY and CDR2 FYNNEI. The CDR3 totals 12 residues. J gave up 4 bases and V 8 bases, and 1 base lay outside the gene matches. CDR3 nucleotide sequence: TGTGCCAGCCGGACAGGGGGAAACACCATATATTTT. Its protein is CASRTGGNTIYF.

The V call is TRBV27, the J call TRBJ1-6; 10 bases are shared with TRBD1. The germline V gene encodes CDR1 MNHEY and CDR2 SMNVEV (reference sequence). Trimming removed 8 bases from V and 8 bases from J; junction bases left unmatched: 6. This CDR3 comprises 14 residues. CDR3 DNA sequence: TGTGCCAGCGGCTACGGACAGGGGGATTCACCCCTCCACTTT. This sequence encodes CASGYGQGDSPLHF.

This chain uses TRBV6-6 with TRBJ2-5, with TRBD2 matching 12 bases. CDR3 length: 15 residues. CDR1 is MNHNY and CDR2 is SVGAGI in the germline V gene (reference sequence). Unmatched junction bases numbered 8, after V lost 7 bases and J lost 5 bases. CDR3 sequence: CASTRPGTSGETQYF. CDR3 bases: TGTGCCAGCACCCGCCCTGGGACTAGCGGGGAGACCCAGTACTTC.

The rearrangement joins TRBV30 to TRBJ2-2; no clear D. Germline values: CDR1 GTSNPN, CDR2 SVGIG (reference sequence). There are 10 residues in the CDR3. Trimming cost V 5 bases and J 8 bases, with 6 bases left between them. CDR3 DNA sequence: TGTGCCTGGGGCCGGGGGGAGCTGTTTTTT. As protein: CAWGRGELFF.

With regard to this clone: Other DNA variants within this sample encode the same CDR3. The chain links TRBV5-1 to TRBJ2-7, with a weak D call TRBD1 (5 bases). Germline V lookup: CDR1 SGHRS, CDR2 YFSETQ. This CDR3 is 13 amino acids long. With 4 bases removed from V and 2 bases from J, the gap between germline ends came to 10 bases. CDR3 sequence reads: CASSPDNAYEQYF. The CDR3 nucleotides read TGCGCCAGCAGCCCGGACAATGCCTACGAGCAGTACTTC. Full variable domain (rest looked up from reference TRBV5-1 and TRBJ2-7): KAGVTQTPRYLIKTRGQQVTLSCSPISGHRSVSWYQQTPGQGLQFLFEYFSETQRNKGNFPGRFSGRQFSNSRSEMNVSTLELGDSALYLCASSPDNAYEQYFGPGTRLTVT.

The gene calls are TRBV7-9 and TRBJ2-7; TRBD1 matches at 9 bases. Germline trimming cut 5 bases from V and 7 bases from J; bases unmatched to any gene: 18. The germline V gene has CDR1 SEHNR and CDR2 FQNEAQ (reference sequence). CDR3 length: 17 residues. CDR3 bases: TGTGCCAGCAGCCCCAACATCCGGGACAGGGTGCCTAGTGAGCAGTACTTC. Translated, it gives CASSPNIRDRVPSEQYF.

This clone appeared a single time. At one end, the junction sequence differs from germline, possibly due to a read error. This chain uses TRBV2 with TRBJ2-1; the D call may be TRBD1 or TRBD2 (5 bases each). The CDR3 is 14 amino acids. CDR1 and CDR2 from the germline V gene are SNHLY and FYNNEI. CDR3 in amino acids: CASSEGRSYNEQFF. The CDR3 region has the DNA TGTGCCAGTAGTGAGGGGCGCTCCTACAATGAGCAGTTCTTC.

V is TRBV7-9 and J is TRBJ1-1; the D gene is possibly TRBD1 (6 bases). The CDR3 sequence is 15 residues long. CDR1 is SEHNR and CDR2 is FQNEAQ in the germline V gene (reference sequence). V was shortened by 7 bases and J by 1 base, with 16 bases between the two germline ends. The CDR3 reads CASTLRGTENTEAFF. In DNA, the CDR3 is TGTGCCAGCACCCTAAGGGGGACGGAGAACACTGAAGCTTTCTTT.

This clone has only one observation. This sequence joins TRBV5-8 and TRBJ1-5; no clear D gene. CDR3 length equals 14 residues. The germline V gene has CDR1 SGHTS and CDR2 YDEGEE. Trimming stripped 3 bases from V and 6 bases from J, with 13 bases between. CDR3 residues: CASSSIRESQPQHF. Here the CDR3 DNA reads TGTGCCAGCAGCTCGATTCGGGAATCTCAGCCCCAGCATTTT.

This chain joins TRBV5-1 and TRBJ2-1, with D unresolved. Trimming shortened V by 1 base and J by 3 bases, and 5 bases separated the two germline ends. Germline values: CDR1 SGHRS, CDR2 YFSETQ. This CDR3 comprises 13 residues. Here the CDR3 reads CASSLRNYNEQFF. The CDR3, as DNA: TGCGCCAGCAGCTTGCGAAACTACAATGAGCAGTTCTTC.

The CDR3 spells CASSPREGLDTF. Written as DNA, the CDR3 is TGTGCCAGCAGTCCCAGGGAGGGATTGGACACCTTC. The chain is built from TRBV16 and TRBJ1-2; a weak D match, TRBD1 (5 bases). The germline CDR1 and CDR2 sequences are KGHSY and FQNENV. The CDR3 sequence is 12 residues long. Trimming cost V 6 bases and J 12 bases, with 17 bases left between them.

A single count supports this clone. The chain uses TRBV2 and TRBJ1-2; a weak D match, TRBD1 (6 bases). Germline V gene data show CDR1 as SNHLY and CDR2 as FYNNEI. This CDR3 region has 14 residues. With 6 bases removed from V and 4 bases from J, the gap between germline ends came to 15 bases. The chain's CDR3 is CASRGEGRGYGYTF. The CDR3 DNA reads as TGTGCCAGCAGAGGGGAAGGCAGGGGCTATGGCTACACCTTC.

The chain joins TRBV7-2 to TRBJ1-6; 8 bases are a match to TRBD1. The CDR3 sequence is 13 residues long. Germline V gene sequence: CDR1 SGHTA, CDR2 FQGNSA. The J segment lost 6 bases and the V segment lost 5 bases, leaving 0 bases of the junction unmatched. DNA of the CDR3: TGTGCCAGCAGCACAGGGGGTAATTCACCCCTCCACTTT. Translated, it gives CASSTGGNSPLHF.

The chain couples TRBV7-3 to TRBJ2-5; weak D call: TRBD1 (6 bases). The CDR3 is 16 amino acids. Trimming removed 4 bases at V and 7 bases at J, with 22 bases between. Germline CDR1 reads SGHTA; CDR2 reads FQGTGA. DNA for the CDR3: TGTGCCAGCAGCTGTAAGGGGGTAGCATGTCCTAGGACCCAGTACTTC. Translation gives CASSCKGVACPRTQYF.

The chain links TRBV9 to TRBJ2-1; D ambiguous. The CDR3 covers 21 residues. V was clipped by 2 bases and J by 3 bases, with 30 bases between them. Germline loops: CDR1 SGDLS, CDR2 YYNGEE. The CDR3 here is CASSVEPTLGLGPSSYNEQFF. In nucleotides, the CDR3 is TGTGCCAGCAGCGTCGAACCCACCCTCGGCCTAGGACCCTCAAGCTACAATGAGCAGTTCTTC.

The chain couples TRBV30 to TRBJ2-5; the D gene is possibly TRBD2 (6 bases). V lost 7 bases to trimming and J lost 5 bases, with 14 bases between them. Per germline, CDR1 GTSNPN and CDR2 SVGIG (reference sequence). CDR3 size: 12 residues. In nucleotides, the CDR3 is TGTGCCTCGGGACTGATGGCGGAGACCCAGTACTTC. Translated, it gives CASGLMAETQYF.

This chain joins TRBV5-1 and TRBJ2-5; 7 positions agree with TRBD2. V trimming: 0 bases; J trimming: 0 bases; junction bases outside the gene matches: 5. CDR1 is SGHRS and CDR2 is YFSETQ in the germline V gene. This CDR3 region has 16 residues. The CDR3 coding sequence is TGCGCCAGCAGCTTGGAACCTAGCGGATACCAAGAGACCCAGTACTTC. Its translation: CASSLEPSGYQETQYF.

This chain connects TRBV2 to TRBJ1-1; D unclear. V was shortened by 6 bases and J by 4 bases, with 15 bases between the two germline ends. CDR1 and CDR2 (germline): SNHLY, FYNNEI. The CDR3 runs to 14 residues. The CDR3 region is CASSPHSRGTEAFF. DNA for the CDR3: TGTGCCAGCAGCCCTCACAGCCGGGGCACTGAAGCTTTCTTT.

In DNA, the CDR3 is TGCAGCGTTGAATGGCAGCGGTGGCAAGAGACCCAGTACTTC. It encodes CSVEWQRWQETQYF. The rearrangement joins TRBV29-1 to TRBJ2-5, with D possibly matching TRBD2 (5 bases). Trimming removed 2 bases at V and 2 bases at J, with 12 bases between. The CDR3 loop spans 14 amino acids. Germline V gene lookup returns CDR1 SQVTM and CDR2 ANQGSEA. Variable domain in full (rest from reference TRBV29-1 and TRBJ2-5): SAVISQKPSRDICQRGTSLTIQCQVDSQVTMMFWYRQQPGQSLTLIATANQGSEATYESGFVIDKFPISRPNLTFSTLTVSNMSPEDSSIYLCSVEWQRWQETQYFGPGTRLLVL.

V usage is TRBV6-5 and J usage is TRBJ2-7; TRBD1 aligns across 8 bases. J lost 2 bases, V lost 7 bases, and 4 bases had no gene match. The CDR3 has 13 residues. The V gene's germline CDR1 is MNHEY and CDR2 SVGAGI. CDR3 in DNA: TGTGCCAGCAACCGACAGGGGACCTACGAGCAGTACTTC. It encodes CASNRQGTYEQYF.

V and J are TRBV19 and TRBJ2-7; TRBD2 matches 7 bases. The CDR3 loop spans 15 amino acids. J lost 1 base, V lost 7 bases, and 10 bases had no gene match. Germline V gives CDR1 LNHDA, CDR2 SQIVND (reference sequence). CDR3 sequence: CASTPRGSQSYEQYF. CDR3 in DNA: TGTGCCAGTACCCCACGCGGGAGCCAATCCTACGAGCAGTACTTC.

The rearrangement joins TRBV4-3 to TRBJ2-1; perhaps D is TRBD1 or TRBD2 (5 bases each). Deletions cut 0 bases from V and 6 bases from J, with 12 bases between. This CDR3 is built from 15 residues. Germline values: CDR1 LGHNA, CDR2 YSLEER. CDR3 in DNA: TGCGCCAGCAGCCAAGAATTGAGGGGTGGCAATGAGCAGTTCTTC. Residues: CASSQELRGGNEQFF.

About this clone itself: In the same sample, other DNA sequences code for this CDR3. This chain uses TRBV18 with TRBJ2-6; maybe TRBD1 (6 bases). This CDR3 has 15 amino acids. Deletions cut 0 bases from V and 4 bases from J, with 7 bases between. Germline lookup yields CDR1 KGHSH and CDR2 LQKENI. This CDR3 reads CASSPPGAGANVLTF. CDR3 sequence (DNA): TGTGCCAGCTCACCACCGGGGGCCGGGGCCAACGTCCTGACTTTC.